The 32 T cell receptor beta chains listed next were all sequenced from one sample in a study of cytomegalovirus exposure and HLA in healthy donors. The primer mix had 60 Vbeta and 13 Jbeta primers. Sequenced by immunoSEQ multiplex PCR; TCRdb stores in-frame clones only, minus some. The data show about 130,000 clones, around four fifths seen once. Source material: PBMCs. Source of these receptors: a boy aged 2-15 years in good health and CMV-seronegative.

This chain joins TRBV29-1 and TRBJ2-2; 8 nucleotides line up with TRBD2. V shed 5 bases, J shed 5 bases, and the junction held 1 base outside the gene matches. Germline V lookup: CDR1 SQVTM, CDR2 ANQGSEA. This CDR3 has 12 residues. The CDR3 reads CSVRGGTGELFF. In nucleotides, the CDR3 is TGCAGCGTTCGCGGGGGGACCGGGGAGCTGTTTTTT.

The chain has TRBV6-5 and TRBJ1-4; tentative D call: TRBD1 (6 bases). CDR3 length: 16 residues. Between the trimmed V and J ends, which lost 4 bases and 6 bases, there was a span of 18 bases. Germline CDR1 and CDR2: MNHEY and SVGAGI. This CDR3 is CASSSSVGGLDEKLFF. Written as DNA, the CDR3 is TGTGCCAGCAGTTCATCGGTCGGGGGGCTGGATGAAAAACTGTTTTTT.

The chain links TRBV7-2 to TRBJ2-5; 7 nucleotides match TRBD1. Germline-derived CDR1 and CDR2 are SGHTA and FQGNSA. The CDR3 spans 16 residues. J was trimmed by 3 bases and V by 5 bases; bases with no gene match: 12. The chain's CDR3 is CASSTAFRDRKETQYF. CDR3 in DNA: TGTGCCAGCAGCACCGCGTTCCGGGACAGAAAAGAGACCCAGTACTTC.

V usage is TRBV7-9 and J usage is TRBJ1-1, with 9 bases fitting TRBD1. Trimming cost V 2 bases and J 4 bases; bases outside gene matches: 11. Germline lookup yields CDR1 SEHNR and CDR2 FQNEAQ (reference sequence). This CDR3 contains 17 residues. CDR3 sequence (DNA): TGTGCCAGCAGCTTACCCGGGACAGGGATAAATGGCACTGAAGCTTTCTTT. It translates to CASSLPGTGINGTEAFF.

The rearrangement joins TRBV7-9 to TRBJ1-1; possible D gene TRBD1, 6 bases. The V gene lost 2 bases and the J gene lost 2 bases, with 9 bases spanning the gap. In germline, CDR1 is SEHNR, CDR2 FQNEAQ (reference sequence). This CDR3 comprises 14 residues. Written as DNA, the CDR3 is TGTGCCAGCAGCTTACTGGGACATAACACTGAAGCTTTCTTT. Its protein product is CASSLLGHNTEAFF.

V usage is TRBV13 and J usage is TRBJ2-5; 7 positions match TRBD1. The CDR3 sequence is 13 residues long. After removal of 5 bases from V and 2 bases from J, the junction contained 2 bases not matched to a gene. Germline CDR1 PRHDT, CDR2 FYEKMQ (reference sequence). CDR3 protein: CASSRDSQETQYF. The CDR3 DNA is TGTGCCAGCAGCCGGGACAGTCAAGAGACCCAGTACTTC.

Only a few counts were recorded for this clone. The rearrangement links TRBV5-1 to TRBJ1-1; D might be TRBD1 (6 bases). CDR3 length: 13 amino acids. Germline V gene lookup returns CDR1 SGHRS and CDR2 YFSETQ. The ends were cut back, 4 bases at V and 6 bases at J, with 13 bases in the middle. CDR3 DNA: TGCGCCAGCAGCCAACAGGGTAACGCTGAAGCTTTCTTT. This translates into CASSQQGNAEAFF.

V gene TRBV7-9 combines with J gene TRBJ1-1, with D unclear. CDR1 and CDR2 from the germline V gene are SEHNR and FQNEAQ (reference sequence). This CDR3 has 10 residues. V shed 2 bases and J shed 10 bases, with 5 bases lying between them. This CDR3 reads CASSLPRAFF. In DNA form, the CDR3 reads TGTGCCAGCAGCTTACCGCGAGCTTTCTTT.

The chain carries TRBV19 and TRBJ1-3; maybe TRBD1 (5 bases). The CDR3 is 16 amino acids. With 0 bases removed from V and 0 bases from J, the gap between germline ends came to 9 bases. The V gene's germline CDR1 is LNHDA and CDR2 SQIVND (reference sequence). CDR3 DNA sequence: TGTGCCAGTAGTATAGATCGAAGGGGCTCTGGAAACACCATATATTTT. Amino acids: CASSIDRRGSGNTIYF.

V and J are TRBV9 and TRBJ1-2; no clear D gene. Germline loops: CDR1 SGDLS, CDR2 YYNGEE. V lost 0 bases, J lost 9 bases, and 6 bases lay in between. The CDR3 loop spans 11 amino acids. The CDR3 nucleotides read TGTGCCAGCAGCGTAGGAGGGAGCTACACCTTC. Amino acid sequence: CASSVGGSYTF.

The gene calls are TRBV5-4 and TRBJ1-1; tentative D call: TRBD1 (5 bases). CDR3 length equals 16 residues. Trimming took 4 bases from V and 1 from J, leaving 17 bases between them. Germline V gene sequence: CDR1 SGHNT, CDR2 YYREEE (reference sequence). The CDR3 loop reads CASSLRVVGGNTEAFF. The CDR3 nucleotides are TGTGCCAGCAGCCTGAGGGTCGTCGGGGGGAACACTGAAGCTTTCTTT. Full variable domain (missing parts from reference TRBV5-4 and TRBJ1-1): ETGVTQSPTHLIKTRGQQVTLRCSSQSGHNTVSWYQQALGQGPQFIFQYYREEENGRGNFPPRFSGLQFPNYSSELNVNALELDDSALYLCASSLRVVGGNTEAFFGQGTRLTVV.

This sequence joins TRBV30 and TRBJ2-2, with D unclear. V was shortened by 7 bases and J by 8 bases, with 20 bases between the two germline ends. CDR1 is GTSNPN and CDR2 is SVGIG in the germline V gene (reference sequence). The CDR3 contains 14 residues. The CDR3 loop reads CASSPAHPAGELFF. Here the CDR3 DNA reads TGTGCCTCCTCCCCGGCTCATCCAGCGGGGGAGCTGTTTTTT.

This chain joins TRBV4-3 and TRBJ2-7; 9 nucleotides line up with TRBD1. V lost 3 bases, J lost 1 base, and 10 bases stayed unmatched. This CDR3 contains 17 residues. Per the germline V gene, CDR1 is LGHNA and CDR2 is YSLEER. CDR3 nucleotide sequence: TGCGCCAGCAGCCAGGTTCCGGGACAGGGTAGGTCCTACGAGCAGTACTTC. This translates into CASSQVPGQGRSYEQYF.

This chain connects TRBV5-1 to TRBJ1-1, with TRBD1 as a possible D gene (5 bases). V was cut by 0 bases and J by 1 base, with 10 bases left in between. Germline V gene lookup returns CDR1 SGHRS and CDR2 YFSETQ. CDR3 length: 15 amino acids. The CDR3 DNA reads as TGCGCCAGCAGCTTGGTGGGGAGGGGGAACACTGAAGCTTTCTTT. It encodes CASSLVGRGNTEAFF.

In the case of this clone: At one end the junction does not follow the germline gene, possibly because of a read error. The chain links TRBV7-9 to TRBJ1-4; perhaps TRBD1 as D (5 bases). The CDR3 length is 16 residues. The germline V gene has CDR1 SEHNR and CDR2 FQNEAQ (reference sequence). The CDR3 sequence is CSSSLVGAASNEKLFF. The CDR3 DNA reads as TGTTCCAGCAGCTTAGTTGGGGCAGCCTCAAATGAAAAACTGTTTTTT.

The V and J genes are TRBV27 and TRBJ2-1; TRBD2 agrees at 7 bases. Germline CDR1 is MNHEY and CDR2 is SMNVEV (reference sequence). This CDR3 spans 13 amino acids. V was clipped by 3 bases and J by 6 bases; unmatched bases: 2. CDR3 bases: TGTGCCAGCAGTTTCGGGGGGAGCAATGAGCAGTTCTTC. This translates into CASSFGGSNEQFF.

The chain combines TRBV7-8 with TRBJ2-2; 7 bases agree with TRBD2. Germline V CDR1 and CDR2: SGHVS, FQNEAQ. This CDR3 is built from 17 residues. The J segment lost 4 bases and the V segment lost 0 bases, leaving 8 bases of the junction unmatched. The DNA for the CDR3 is TGTGCCAGCAGCTTAGCGGGGGAGGGTCTGGGCACCGGGGAGCTGTTTTTT. Translated, it gives CASSLAGEGLGTGELFF.

This chain joins TRBV28 and TRBJ2-1; tentative D call: TRBD2 (5 bases). Trimming removed 8 bases from V and 7 bases from J, with 15 bases in between. The CDR3 length is 13 residues. The germline V gene has CDR1 MDHEN and CDR2 SYDVKM. Here the CDR3 reads CASLDSAWNEQFF. The CDR3 DNA is TGTGCCAGCCTGGACTCGGCTTGGAATGAGCAGTTCTTC.

The chain couples TRBV4-1 to TRBJ1-5; possible D gene TRBD1, 5 bases. V was trimmed by 1 base and J by 0 bases, leaving 7 bases between them. The CDR3 is made up of 15 amino acids. Germline V gene sequence: CDR1 MGHRA, CDR2 YSYEKL. DNA for the CDR3: TGCGCCAGCAGCCAAGCAGGGAATAGCAATCAGCCCCAGCATTTT. Translating gives CASSQAGNSNQPQHF.

V usage is TRBV10-3 and J usage is TRBJ1-2; D unresolved. This CDR3 is built from 13 residues. In germline, CDR1 is ENHRY, CDR2 SYGVKD. Trimming left V 4 bases short and J 7 bases short, with 13 bases between. CDR3 loop: CAISVDRSGGYTF. The CDR3, as DNA: TGTGCCATCAGTGTAGACCGGTCGGGTGGCTACACCTTC.

CDR3 amino acids: CASSLAPGTDTQYF. CDR3 sequence (DNA): TGTGCCAGCAGCTTAGCCCCAGGCACAGATACGCAGTATTTT. The V call is TRBV11-2, the J call TRBJ2-3; no definite D call. Germline CDR1 reads SGHAT; CDR2 reads FQNNGV. CDR3 length: 14 amino acids. Trimming cost V 1 base and J 1 base, with 6 bases left between them.

In this sample, this clone turned up once. This chain connects TRBV11-2 to TRBJ1-2; possible D gene TRBD1, 5 bases. Trimming pared 5 bases from V and 3 bases from J, leaving 13 bases between. The CDR3 contains 14 residues. The germline V gene encodes CDR1 SGHAT and CDR2 FQNNGV. This chain's CDR3 is CASSRTGGDYGYTF. In nucleotides, the CDR3 is TGTGCCAGCAGCCGCACGGGGGGGGACTATGGCTACACCTTC.

The chain uses TRBV5-8 and TRBJ1-2; TRBD1 might be the D (5 bases). Germline CDR1 SGHTS, CDR2 YDEGEE. V lost 3 bases, J lost 10 bases, and 13 bases lay in between. The CDR3 totals 12 residues. The CDR3 is CASSSGTLSYTF. The CDR3 nucleotides read TGTGCCAGCAGCTCCGGGACTCTTTCCTACACCTTC.

This sequence joins TRBV1 and TRBJ2-1; the D call TRBD2 from the table was never checked on the DNA. TRBV1 is a pseudogene locus. There are 15 residues in the CDR3. CDR3 DNA: TGCACCAGCAGCCAAACGCTAGCGGGAGGGGGTGAGCAGTTCTTC. Translated: CTSSQTLAGGGEQFF.

Only one count was recorded for this clone. The V call is TRBV5-1, the J call TRBJ2-4, with 7 nucleotides matching TRBD1. Germline V lookup: CDR1 SGHRS, CDR2 YFSETQ. V lost 4 bases to trimming and J lost 0 bases; unmatched junction nucleotides: 7. The CDR3 covers 16 residues. In nucleotides, the CDR3 is TGCGCCAGCAGCCCCGGGACAGCGCTAGCCAAAAACATTCAGTACTTC. Its translation is CASSPGTALAKNIQYF.

The V gene is TRBV19, the J gene TRBJ1-2; weak D call: TRBD1 (5 bases). The germline V gene encodes CDR1 LNHDA and CDR2 SQIVND (reference sequence). The CDR3 totals 12 residues. V lost 10 bases and J lost 7, with 16 bases in between. As DNA, the CDR3 is TGTGCCACGCGCCAGGGTGGGTCTGGCTACACCTTC. Protein sequence: CATRQGGSGYTF.

This clone was found a few times. The rearrangement joins TRBV9 to TRBJ1-1, with TRBD1 as a possible D gene (5 bases). Trimming pared 0 bases from V and 4 bases from J, leaving 16 bases between. Germline CDR1 is SGDLS and CDR2 is YYNGEE. The CDR3 has 16 amino acids. The CDR3 protein is CASSVARQGLGTEAFF. The CDR3, as DNA: TGTGCCAGCAGCGTAGCTCGGCAGGGCCTGGGCACTGAAGCTTTCTTT.

This clone was detected a few times. This chain uses TRBV28 with TRBJ2-3, with 9 bases fitting TRBD1. Trimming at V came to 6 bases and at J to 4 bases, leaving 8 bases not matched to a gene. CDR3 length equals 15 residues. Germline-derived CDR1 and CDR2 are MDHEN and SYDVKM. The CDR3 DNA sequence: TGTGCCAGCAGACCCGGGACAGGGTTGGCAGATACGCAGTATTTT. Protein product: CASRPGTGLADTQYF.

This clone appeared a few times. CDR3 region: CASSIGTGAINQPQHF. CDR3 coding DNA: TGTGCCAGTAGTATCGGGACAGGGGCCATCAATCAGCCCCAGCATTTT. V and J are TRBV19 and TRBJ1-5, with 10 bases fitting TRBD1. Germline CDR1 is LNHDA and CDR2 is SQIVND (reference sequence). Losses at the gene ends were 3 bases for V and 3 bases for J; bases not matched to a gene: 5. There are 16 residues in the CDR3.

The V call is TRBV27, the J call TRBJ2-2; possible D gene TRBD2, 6 bases. V was trimmed by 6 bases and J by 1 base, leaving 9 bases between them. The CDR3 has 14 residues. Germline V gene data show CDR1 as MNHEY and CDR2 as SMNVEV (reference sequence). In DNA form, the CDR3 reads TGTGCCAGCAGGGGAGGAGAGAACACCGGGGAGCTGTTTTTT. Translation: CASRGGENTGELFF.

The CDR3 is CASSGNRDRGEETQYF. The CDR3 DNA sequence: TGTGCCAGCAGTGGAAATAGGGACAGGGGGGAAGAGACCCAGTACTTC. The chain has TRBV6-1 and TRBJ2-5; TRBD1 aligns across 11 bases. This CDR3 contains 16 residues. CDR1 and CDR2 from the germline V gene are MNHNS and SASEGT. After removal of 4 bases from V and 3 bases from J, the junction contained 7 bases not matched to a gene.

The chain recombines TRBV30 with TRBJ1-2, with 9 bases that match TRBD1. V was pared by 3 bases and J by 3 bases, with 8 bases of the junction left unmatched. Germline CDR1 and CDR2: GTSNPN and SVGIG (reference sequence). The CDR3 length is 15 residues. This chain's CDR3 is CAWRGMDRGYYGYTF. CDR3 sequence (DNA): TGTGCCTGGAGAGGGATGGACAGGGGTTACTATGGCTACACCTTC.